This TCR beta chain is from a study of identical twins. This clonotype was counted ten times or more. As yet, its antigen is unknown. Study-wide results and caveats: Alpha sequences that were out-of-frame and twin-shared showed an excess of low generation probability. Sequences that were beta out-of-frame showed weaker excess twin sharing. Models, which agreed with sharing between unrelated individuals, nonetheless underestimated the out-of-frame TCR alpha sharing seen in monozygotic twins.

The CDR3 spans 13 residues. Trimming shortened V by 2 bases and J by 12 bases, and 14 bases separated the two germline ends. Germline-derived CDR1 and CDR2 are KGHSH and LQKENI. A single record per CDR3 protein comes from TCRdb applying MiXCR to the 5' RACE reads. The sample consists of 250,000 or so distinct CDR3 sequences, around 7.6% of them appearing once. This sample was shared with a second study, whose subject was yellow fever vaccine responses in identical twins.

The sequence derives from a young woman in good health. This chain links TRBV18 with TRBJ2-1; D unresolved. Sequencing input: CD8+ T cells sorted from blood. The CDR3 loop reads CASSPRFIRAQFF. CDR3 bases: TGTGCCAGCTCACCAAGGTTCATTCGGGCGCAGTTCTTC.